This is a list of T cell receptor beta chains from one sample in a study of blood T cells in healthy people across ages. TCRdb re-called the 5' RACE reads with MiXCR, one entry per CDR3 protein. The sample includes about 590,000 distinct CDR3 sequences, approximately 30% seen only once; the top ten take about a sixth. The sample comprised blood. These receptors were collected from a woman aged 80 or over in good health. Both conserved end residues are part of each CDR3. The order of the fields is J gene, V gene, clone size, D gene, CDR3 DNA, CDR3 protein. D genes are given only for firm matches. Only some rows state a clone size, as once, few, many or a class for expanded clones.

J: TRBJ2-2; V: TRBV20-1; size: .; D: .; DNA: TGCAGTGCTAGGGATGCAGGGTCCGGGGAGCTGTTTTTT; CDR3: CSARDAGSGELFF
J: TRBJ1-5; V: TRBV6-2/TRBV6-3; size: .; D: .; DNA: TGTGCCAGCAGTCAAAAGGGGACGGCAAATCAGCCCCAGCATTTT; CDR3: CASSQKGTANQPQHF
J: TRBJ1-1; V: TRBV18; size: .; D: TRBD1; DNA: TGTGCCAGCTCACTTAGGACAGGGGATTTGAACACTGAAGCTTTCTTT; CDR3: CASSLRTGDLNTEAFF
J: TRBJ2-7; V: TRBV6-2/TRBV6-3; size: many; D: .; DNA: TGTGCCAGCAGTTGGACACCCTACGAGCAGTACTTC; CDR3: CASSWTPYEQYF
J: TRBJ1-2; V: TRBV7-9; size: many; D: TRBD1; DNA: TGTGCCAGCAACCTGGGAGGGGTTGGACAGGGGATGAGTGGCTACACCTTC; CDR3: CASNLGGVGQGMSGYTF
J: TRBJ2-7; V: TRBV12-3/TRBV12-4; size: .; D: .; DNA: TGTGCCAGCAGTTTAACGGAAAACTCCTACGAGCAGTACTTC; CDR3: CASSLTENSYEQYF
J: TRBJ1-2; V: TRBV5-4; size: .; D: TRBD1; DNA: TGTGCCAGCAGCTCGGACAGGGTGGATGGCTACACCTTC; CDR3: CASSSDRVDGYTF
J: TRBJ1-5; V: TRBV4-1; size: .; D: .; DNA: TGCGCCAGCAGCCAAGATGAGTCGGCAGGAGGTTATCAGCCCCAGCATTTT; CDR3: CASSQDESAGGYQPQHF
J: TRBJ2-5; V: TRBV19; size: .; D: TRBD1; DNA: TGTGCCAGTAGTATGGGACAGGGCCTCCCAGAGACCCAGTACTTC; CDR3: CASSMGQGLPETQYF
J: TRBJ2-5; V: TRBV6-2/TRBV6-3; size: .; D: .; DNA: TGTGCCAGCAGTTATCGGTTCGAGACCCAGTACTTC; CDR3: CASSYRFETQYF
J: TRBJ2-2; V: TRBV27; size: few; D: .; DNA: TGTGCCAGCAGTTTAGGGCAGCTCACCGGGGAGCTGTTTTTT; CDR3: CASSLGQLTGELFF
J: TRBJ2-3; V: TRBV30; size: few; D: TRBD2; DNA: TGTGCCTGGAGTACCTACCTACTAGCGGGGGTCCAAAGAGATACGCAGTATTTT; CDR3: CAWSTYLLAGVQRDTQYF
J: TRBJ2-3; V: TRBV5-1; size: few; D: TRBD2; DNA: TGCGCCAGCAGCAAGGTTTTACTAGCGGGATCGAGCACAGATACGCAGTATTTT; CDR3: CASSKVLLAGSSTDTQYF
J: TRBJ2-7; V: TRBV5-5; size: many; D: .; DNA: TGTGCCAGCAGCGGATCAGAGTTCTCTCAAAAGAGGGAGCAGTACTTC; CDR3: CASSGSEFSQKREQYF
J: TRBJ1-1; V: TRBV20-1; size: few; D: .; DNA: TGCAGTGCTACTGGACAAGCGAACACTGAAGCTTTCTTT; CDR3: CSATGQANTEAFF
J: TRBJ1-2; V: TRBV20-1; size: many; D: .; DNA: TGCAGTGCTCGCCCCGGGGCTAACTATGGCTACACCTTC; CDR3: CSARPGANYGYTF
J: TRBJ2-3; V: TRBV4-1; size: .; D: .; DNA: TGCGCCAGCAGCCTTCGACTGGGTACGCAGTATTTT; CDR3: CASSLRLGTQYF
J: TRBJ2-3; V: TRBV5-8; size: few; D: TRBD1; DNA: TGTGCCAGCAGCCTCCGGGACAGGGTAGCGCAGTATTTT; CDR3: CASSLRDRVAQYF
J: TRBJ1-5; V: TRBV9; size: many; D: .; DNA: TGTGCCAGCAGCGTAGGAACAGGGTATTATCAGCCCCAGCATTTT; CDR3: CASSVGTGYYQPQHF
J: TRBJ1-1; V: TRBV19; size: .; D: TRBD1; DNA: TGTGCCAGTACAAGGGGGACAGGGAGGACTGAAGCTTTCTTT; CDR3: CASTRGTGRTEAFF
J: TRBJ2-7; V: TRBV30; size: .; D: .; DNA: TGTGCCTGGAGTCTCCCCGGACGGTACTACGAGCAGTACTTC; CDR3: CAWSLPGRYYEQYF
J: TRBJ2-7; V: TRBV7-9; size: many; D: .; DNA: TGTGCCAGCAGCTTAGACGGAGTCACCTACGAGCAGTACTTC; CDR3: CASSLDGVTYEQYF
J: TRBJ2-3; V: TRBV24-1; size: .; D: .; DNA: TGTGCCACCAGCGGCGGGACGGGCAGCACAGATACGCGGTATTTT; CDR3: CATSGGTGSTDTRYF
J: TRBJ1-2; V: TRBV9; size: few; D: .; DNA: TGTGCCAGCAGCGCCGGAAATAGGCGAGGAGGCTGCACCTTC; CDR3: CASSAGNRRGGCTF
J: TRBJ1-5; V: TRBV20-1; size: few; D: TRBD1; DNA: TGCAGTGCATCCCGACAGGGCCCCAATCAGCCCCAGCATTTT; CDR3: CSASRQGPNQPQHF
J: TRBJ2-1; V: TRBV7-3; size: many; D: .; DNA: TGTGCCAGCAGCTTGGGACCTAACAATGAGCAGTTCTTC; CDR3: CASSLGPNNEQFF
J: TRBJ1-2; V: TRBV6-2/TRBV6-3; size: many; D: .; DNA: TGTGCCACCAGGACGGCCAGCTATGGCTACACCTTC; CDR3: CATRTASYGYTF
J: TRBJ2-3; V: TRBV5-1; size: .; D: .; DNA: TGCGCCAGCAGCTTTGAGTCCCGAGGGACGCAGTATTTT; CDR3: CASSFESRGTQYF
J: TRBJ1-4; V: TRBV28; size: many; D: .; DNA: TGTGCCAGCAGTCCCCCTTTGGCAACTAATGAAAAACTGTTTTTT; CDR3: CASSPPLATNEKLFF
J: TRBJ2-7; V: TRBV7-8; size: many; D: TRBD1; DNA: TGTGCCAGCAGCTTAGTAGGGACAGGGGCTAACTACGAGCAGTACTTC; CDR3: CASSLVGTGANYEQYF
J: TRBJ2-5; V: TRBV20-1; size: many; D: .; DNA: TGCAGTGCTAGAGATGGGGGTCGGGAGACCCAGTACTTC; CDR3: CSARDGGRETQYF
J: TRBJ1-1; V: TRBV20-1; size: few; D: TRBD1; DNA: TGCAGTGCTGTACAGGGGGCGACTTTTGAAGCTTTCTTT; CDR3: CSAVQGATFEAFF